A selection of T cell receptor beta chains follows, all from one sample in a study of blood T cells in healthy people across ages. TCRdb passed the 5' RACE reads through MiXCR, listing each CDR3 protein once. The sample carries roughly 1,000,000 distinct CDR3 sequences, roughly 24% recorded once. The same sample was also used in a study of T cells of mothers and their children.

Sequenced sample: blood. The receptors stem from a girl aged 2-10 years in good health. CDR3s include the opening cysteine and the closing phenylalanine or tryptophan. Each record gives: D gene, clone size, J gene, V gene, CDR3 DNA, CDR3 protein. A D gene is named only where the DNA matches it firmly. Clone size is given for some rows only: seen once, a few or many times, or a class if the clone is expanded.

TRBD1	.	TRBJ2-1	TRBV29-1	TGCAGCGTATCGGACAGGGTTAAACAAAATGAGCAGTTCTTC	CSVSDRVKQNEQFF
.	few	TRBJ1-1	TRBV12-3/TRBV12-4	TGTGCCAGCAGTCTACGACTTGGGGCAGAGAACACTGAAGCTTTCTTT	CASSLRLGAENTEAFF
.	.	TRBJ2-7	TRBV18	TGTGCCAGCTCCCTGCTAGTGGAGCAGTACTTC	CASSLLVEQYF
TRBD2	.	TRBJ2-5	TRBV7-2	TGTGCCAGCAGCACCCTGCTAGCGGTACAAGAGACCCAGTACTTC	CASSTLLAVQETQYF
.	many	TRBJ2-1	TRBV7-3	TGTGCCAGCAGCCGCCAGGTAGGGGATGAGCAGTTCTTC	CASSRQVGDEQFF
TRBD2	.	TRBJ2-1	TRBV10-3	TGTGCCATCAGTGGGGGACTAGCCGGTGAGCAGTTCTTC	CAISGGLAGEQFF
TRBD1	.	TRBJ2-5	TRBV3-1	TGTGCCAGCAGCCCCCGACAGGGGTGGAAGGAGACCCAGTACTTC	CASSPRQGWKETQYF
TRBD1	few	TRBJ2-7	TRBV7-2	TGTGCCAGCACATTGGGACAGGGGGCTTACGAGCAGTACTTC	CASTLGQGAYEQYF
.	.	TRBJ2-1	TRBV2	TGTGCCAGCAGGCGTTCCGGGACTGGCTCCTACAATGAGCAGTTCTTC	CASRRSGTGSYNEQFF
.	.	TRBJ2-2	TRBV7-2	TGTGCCAGCAGCTTAGCGCCGTGGGGGGCCGGGGAGCTGTTTTTT	CASSLAPWGAGELFF
TRBD1	.	TRBJ2-4	TRBV29-1	TGCAGCGTGAGGACAGGGGCCAAAAACATTCAGTACTTC	CSVRTGAKNIQYF
.	.	TRBJ1-1	TRBV20-1	TGCAGTGCCGGGGGCCCAAGCTTACTGTTCGCTGAAGCTTTCTTT	CSAGGPSLLFAEAFF
.	few	TRBJ2-7	TRBV24-1	TGTGCCACCGCTCCTGGGCCCTACGAGCAGTACTTC	CATAPGPYEQYF
.	.	TRBJ1-1	TRBV29-1	TGCAGCGTTGATTCCCTGGACGGTGAAGCTTTCTTT	CSVDSLDGEAFF
.	few	TRBJ2-1	TRBV10-3	TGTGCCATCAGCGAGGCTTTGACTACTTACAATGAGCAGTTCTTC	CAISEALTTYNEQFF
.	few	TRBJ2-1	TRBV20-1	TGCAGTGCTAGAGATTTTGCCGGCGGGAAAGTCGATGAGCAGTTCTTC	CSARDFAGGKVDEQFF
.	.	TRBJ2-1	TRBV20-1	TGCAGTGGAGGGCAGAATGAGCAGTTCTTC	CSGGQNEQFF
.	.	TRBJ2-5	TRBV5-1	TGCGCCAGCAGTCTCAACTCCGAGGTCCGGGAGACCCAGTACTTC	CASSLNSEVRETQYF
TRBD2	few	TRBJ2-5	TRBV29-1	TGCAGCGTATCAGAGGGAGGGGAGGAGTACTTC	CSVSEGGEEYF
.	few	TRBJ2-5	TRBV6-2/TRBV6-3	TGTGCCAGCAGTTACTCGATGGGCTTATTGGAGGCCCAGTACTTC	CASSYSMGLLEAQYF
TRBD1	.	TRBJ1-1	TRBV28	TGTGCCAGCAGTCTCCTCTTGACAGGGACCCTGGACACTGAAGCTTTCTTT	CASSLLLTGTLDTEAFF
.	once	TRBJ1-2	TRBV28	TGTGCCAGCAGTTCCCGGGAGGGACTAATGACGGATGGCTACCCCTTC	CASSSREGLMTDGYPF
TRBD1	.	TRBJ2-7	TRBV28	TGTGCCAGCAGTTTAAGTTTTCAGGGGGCTACATCCTACGAGCAGTACTTC	CASSLSFQGATSYEQYF
TRBD2	.	TRBJ2-3	TRBV24-1	TGTGCCACCAGTGACGTACGTGGGACTAGCGGGGCTAGGACAGATACGCAGTATTTT	CATSDVRGTSGARTDTQYF
.	few	TRBJ2-2	TRBV4-1	TGCGCCAGCAGCCAAGAAGGATTGGTGGAGAGGAACACCGGGGAGCTGTTTTTT	CASSQEGLVERNTGELFF
TRBD1	.	TRBJ1-4	TRBV29-1	TGCAGCGTTGAGGGGACAGGGAATGGAAAACTGTTTTTT	CSVEGTGNGKLFF
TRBD1	many	TRBJ2-5	TRBV9	TGTGCCAGCAGCGCGGGACAGCAAGAGACCCAGTACTTC	CASSAGQQETQYF
.	.	TRBJ2-1	TRBV2	TGTGCCAGCTTCGAGAACACGCCGTACAATGAGCAGTTCTTC	CASFENTPYNEQFF
.	.	TRBJ2-3	TRBV6-5	TGTGCCAGCAGTTACTCGCCTCGGACAGATACGCATTATTTT	CASSYSPRTDTHYF
.	few	TRBJ2-1	TRBV5-1	TGCGCCAGCAGCTTGTGGGGAAAAAATGAGCAGTTCTTC	CASSLWGKNEQFF
.	.	TRBJ2-5	TRBV7-7	TGTGCTAGCAGCTCAGACTACGGCCGGGGGGAGACCCAGTACTTC	CASSSDYGRGETQYF
.	.	TRBJ2-2	TRBV7-9	TGTGCCAGCAGCTTAGGGCGGAGAGGGGGCACCGGGGAGCTGTTTTTT	CASSLGRRGGTGELFF
TRBD1	few	TRBJ1-5	TRBV28	TGTGCCAGCAGTTCGAATACCGGGACAGGGGCCTTATATCAGCCCCAGCATTTT	CASSSNTGTGALYQPQHF
.	.	TRBJ2-7	TRBV25-1	TGTGCCAGCAGTGATGGGGTTTGGGAGCAGTACTTC	CASSDGVWEQYF
.	few	TRBJ1-5	TRBV6-5	TGTGCCAGCAGTTCGGGGGCGAGGGTTCAGCCCCAGCATTTT	CASSSGARVQPQHF
TRBD2	.	TRBJ2-2	TRBV27	TGTGCCAGCAGTCTTCGGACTAGTTCCGGGGAGCTGTTTTTT	CASSLRTSSGELFF
.	few	TRBJ2-5	TRBV20-1	TGCAGTGCTAATACCGGGACGGTACTATCAGAGACCCAGTACTTC	CSANTGTVLSETQYF
TRBD2	few	TRBJ2-5	TRBV7-9	TGTGCCAGCAGCGATAGCGGGGGTACAGAGACCCAGTGCTTC	CASSDSGGTETQCF
.	few	TRBJ1-4	TRBV29-1	TGCAGCGTTGAAGATTCGGTACAGGCCTACGGAAAACTGTTTTTT	CSVEDSVQAYGKLFF
TRBD1	few	TRBJ2-1	TRBV7-2	TGTGCCAGCAGCTTAAGGACAGGGTTTATCGATGAGCAGTTCTTC	CASSLRTGFIDEQFF
.	few	TRBJ1-1	TRBV20-1	TGCAGTGCTAGAGATCCTGGACACCCCTTGAACACTGAAGCTTTCTTT	CSARDPGHPLNTEAFF
.	.	TRBJ2-7	TRBV6-1	TGTGCCAGCAGTGAAAAATACCGGGGGCTGTCCTACGAGCAGTACTTC	CASSEKYRGLSYEQYF